The 24 T cell receptor beta chains in this list originate from one sample, sequenced in a study of T cells in Graves' hyperthyroidism and ophthalmopathy. Amplification of TCR beta CDR3 regions used RNA as the template. RT-PCR in the first round (using the HTBI primer set) targeted the TCR CDR3. Each CDR3 protein gets one entry after TCRdb re-called the multiplex PCR reads with MiXCR. The sample lists around 600,000 distinct CDR3 sequences; about 14% were seen once. Sequenced sample: blood. The receptors shown here come from a woman between 45 and 60 years old with Graves' ophthalmopathy.

This clonotype was found a few times. The chain joins TRBV9 to TRBJ2-1, with D possibly matching TRBD2 (6 bases). From germline, CDR1 is SGDLS and CDR2 YYNGEE. The CDR3 has 14 amino acids. The V end was cut by 0 bases, the J end by 9 bases, with 13 bases between. The CDR3 DNA follows: TGTGCCAGCAGCGTAGCGGGAGTGGTGGGTGAGCAGTTCTTC. Amino acids: CASSVAGVVGEQFF.

This clonotype was counted a few times. The CDR3 protein is CASSLTGTGVDYGYTF. CDR3 sequence (DNA): TGTGCCAGCAGCTTAACCGGGACAGGGGTTGACTATGGCTACACCTTC. The chain is built from TRBV7-9 and TRBJ1-2, with 10 bases that match TRBD1. CDR3 length: 16 residues. The germline gives CDR1 SEHNR, CDR2 FQNEAQ (reference sequence). Losses at the gene ends were 2 bases for V and 3 bases for J; bases not matched to a gene: 6.

This clonotype has a count of ten or more. The V and J genes are TRBV3-1 and TRBJ2-5, with 12 bases aligning to TRBD1. Per germline, CDR1 LGHDT and CDR2 YNNKEL (reference sequence). The CDR3 is 16 residues long. V was clipped by 4 bases and J by 5 bases; unmatched bases: 8. The CDR3 DNA reads TGTGCCAGCAGCCTTGGGACAGGGGGCACGCTGGAGACCCAGTACTTC. Encoded protein: CASSLGTGGTLETQYF.

CDR3 sequence reads: CASSSGGSGTDTQYF. As DNA, the CDR3 is TGTGCCAGCAGTTCTGGCGGGAGTGGTACAGATACGCAGTATTTT. This sequence joins TRBV6-5 and TRBJ2-3, with 7 bases lining up with TRBD2. The CDR3 runs to 15 residues. V trimming: 4 bases; J trimming: 3 bases; junction bases outside the gene matches: 7. Germline CDR1 and CDR2: MNHEY and SVGAGI.

This clonotype was seen ten or more times. This CDR3 reads CASSDRGVTYTEAFF. For the CDR3, the DNA is TGTGCCAGCAGTGACAGGGGGGTTACGTACACTGAAGCTTTCTTT. The chain uses TRBV27 and TRBJ1-1; 9 nucleotides match TRBD1. This CDR3 has 15 residues. V lost 5 bases, J lost 3 bases, and 7 bases stayed unmatched. From germline, CDR1 is MNHEY and CDR2 SMNVEV (reference sequence).

This clonotype was seen at least ten times. The V call is TRBV20-1, the J call TRBJ2-5, with 11 bases fitting TRBD2. Trimming took 6 bases from V and 0 from J; bases not matched to a gene: 9. The CDR3 is made up of 16 amino acids. Per the germline V gene, CDR1 is DFQATT and CDR2 is SNEGSKA (reference sequence). The CDR3: CSALGTSGNYQETQYF. For the CDR3, the DNA is TGCAGTGCCCTCGGGACTAGCGGAAACTACCAAGAGACCCAGTACTTC.

J is TRBJ2-3 and V is TRBV4-3; D is perhaps TRBD2 (5 bases). Trimming took 0 bases from V and 1 from J, leaving 14 bases between them. This CDR3 has 17 residues. CDR1 LGHNA and CDR2 YSLEER come from the germline V gene. This CDR3 is CASSQDPGGARTDTQYF. CDR3 in DNA: TGCGCCAGCAGCCAAGATCCAGGAGGAGCCCGCACAGATACGCAGTATTTT.

This clonotype was observed many times. J is TRBJ2-1 and V is TRBV9, with a possible D match to TRBD1 (5 bases). The germline CDR1 and CDR2 sequences are SGDLS and YYNGEE. The CDR3 is 17 residues long. V shed 0 bases and J shed 4 bases, with 17 bases lying between them. The CDR3 DNA reads TGTGCCAGCAGCGTAGTTTCGAGGCTTGGGGCTTACAATGAGCAGTTCTTC. Protein sequence: CASSVVSRLGAYNEQFF.

This clonotype was seen many times. The chain combines TRBV28 with TRBJ2-3; 7 positions agree with TRBD2. After removal of 4 bases from V and 2 bases from J, the junction contained 12 bases not matched to a gene. This CDR3 has 17 residues. Germline V gives CDR1 MDHEN, CDR2 SYDVKM. CDR3 region: CASSSLLLAEHTDTQYF. CDR3 DNA sequence: TGTGCCAGCAGTTCCTTACTCCTAGCGGAGCACACAGATACGCAGTATTTT.

The sample holds many counts of this clonotype. V is TRBV7-2 and J is TRBJ2-7; TRBD1 aligns across 8 bases. J was trimmed by 4 bases and V by 5 bases; bases with no gene match: 7. From germline, CDR1 is SGHTA and CDR2 FQGNSA. The CDR3 loop spans 14 amino acids. The CDR3 bases are TGTGCCAGCAGCCCAAGGACAGGGAAGTACGAGCAGTACTTC. Translating it yields CASSPRTGKYEQYF.

This clonotype came up many times. The chain employs TRBV7-2 and TRBJ1-2; no clear D gene. The CDR3 has 14 amino acids. Trimming stripped 2 bases from V and 4 bases from J, with 11 bases between. Germline values: CDR1 SGHTA, CDR2 FQGNSA. The CDR3 spells CASSLRPTTYGYTF. The CDR3 nucleotides read TGTGCCAGCAGCTTACGGCCGACAACCTATGGCTACACCTTC.

This chain links TRBV6-2 or TRBV6-3 with TRBJ2-1, with TRBD1 identical over 12 bases. The germline gives CDR1 MNHEY, CDR2 SVGEGT. Germline trimming cut 2 bases from V and 7 bases from J; bases unmatched to any gene: 12. This CDR3 is 18 amino acids long. The CDR3 sequence: CASSYTHSRDRGRNEQFF. CDR3 sequence (DNA): TGTGCCAGCAGTTACACGCACTCCCGGGACAGGGGGCGGAATGAGCAGTTCTTC.

This clonotype showed up many times. For the CDR3, the DNA is TGTGCCAGCAACGGACTACCGGGACTAGCGGGACGGACTCAAACCTACAATGAGCAGTTCTTC. It translates to CASNGLPGLAGRTQTYNEQFF. The J gene is TRBJ2-1, the V gene TRBV28, with 13 bases aligning to TRBD2. The germline CDR1 and CDR2 sequences are MDHEN and SYDVKM. Trimming at V came to 7 bases and at J to 2 bases, leaving 20 bases not matched to a gene. The CDR3 is made up of 21 amino acids.

The genes are TRBV6-2 or TRBV6-3 and TRBJ1-2, with 7 bases that match TRBD1. The CDR3 runs to 14 residues. The ends lost 7 bases at V and 6 bases at J; junction bases unmatched: 11. Germline-derived CDR1 and CDR2 are MNHEY and SVGEGT. Here the CDR3 reads CASTPQGEVNGYTF. CDR3 bases: TGTGCCAGCACCCCCCAGGGGGAAGTAAATGGCTACACCTTC.

A remark on this clonotype: A read error is possible here, since a much larger clone lies one base away. The chain has TRBV20-1 and TRBJ2-1; the match to TRBD2 covers 8 bases. The CDR3 runs 17 residues. Germline V gives CDR1 DFQATT, CDR2 SNEGSKA (reference sequence). Here the CDR3 reads CSARPRSGTISYNDQFF. The DNA of the CDR3 is TGCAGTGCTAGGCCACGTAGCGGGACGATCTCCTACAATGATCAGTTCTTC.

This clonotype was seen many times. This rearrangement joins TRBV5-6 to TRBJ2-5; 8 nucleotides agree with TRBD2. V trimming: 4 bases; J trimming: 4 bases; junction bases outside the gene matches: 3. Germline V gene sequence: CDR1 SGHDT, CDR2 YYEEEE. The CDR3 spans 13 residues. In DNA form, the CDR3 reads TGTGCCAGCAGCCAGGGACTAGGAGAGACCCAGTACTTC. Translated: CASSQGLGETQYF.

Comment on this clonotype: A much more abundant neighbour one base away suggests this may be a read error. The chain recombines TRBV9 with TRBJ2-1; TRBD1 is a possible D gene (5 bases). The germline gives CDR1 SGDLS, CDR2 YYNGEE. There are 15 residues in the CDR3. Between the trimmed V and J ends, which lost 4 bases and 2 bases, there was a span of 13 bases. CDR3 amino acids: CASSPRQSPYNEQFF. CDR3 nucleotides: TGTGCCAGCAGCCCGAGACAGAGCCCCTACAATGAGCAGTTCTTC.

DNA of the CDR3: TGTGCCATCAACAGGGGGGGCACCGGGGAGCTGTTTTTT. It encodes CAINRGGTGELFF. This sequence joins TRBV10-3 and TRBJ2-2; D may be TRBD1 (8 bases). The ends were cut back, 7 bases at V and 4 bases at J, with 10 bases in the middle. The CDR3 is 13 residues long. Germline loops: CDR1 ENHRY, CDR2 SYGVKD.

A few counts support this clonotype. The chain employs TRBV4-2 and TRBJ2-7, with D possibly called TRBD1 or TRBD2 (5 bases each). The V gene lost 0 bases and the J gene lost 4 bases, with 16 bases spanning the gap. This CDR3 comprises 16 residues. The V gene's germline CDR1 is LGHNA and CDR2 YNFKEQ. The CDR3 DNA follows: TGTGCCAGCAGCCAAGAGCCACGGGGCGAGGGTTACGAGCAGTACTTC. Amino acids: CASSQEPRGEGYEQYF.

V is TRBV6-7 and J is TRBJ1-5, with 8 positions matching TRBD1. TRBV6-7 is designated an ORF whose function remains uncertain. J lost 1 base, V lost 0 bases, and 8 bases had no gene match. This CDR3 has 18 residues. In nucleotides, the CDR3 is TGTGCCAGCAGTTACTCCAGGGGGCGTTTGTTGAGCAATCAGCCCCAGCATTTT. This translates into CASSYSRGRLLSNQPQHF.

This rearrangement joins TRBV29-1 to TRBJ1-2, with D hard to call. Germline V gene data show CDR1 as SQVTM and CDR2 as ANQGSEA. The CDR3 spans 16 residues. Trimming removed 4 bases at V and 0 bases at J, with 18 bases between. CDR3 DNA sequence: TGCAGCGTTGGTCCATTTGGGCCTATAGCTAACTATGGCTACACCTTC. This sequence encodes CSVGPFGPIANYGYTF.

This clonotype was counted many times. V is TRBV24-1 and J is TRBJ2-3, with D perhaps matching TRBD1 (6 bases). The CDR3 length is 16 residues. The V gene lost 4 bases and the J gene lost 3 bases, with 16 bases spanning the gap. The germline gives CDR1 KGHDR, CDR2 SFDVKD. This CDR3 is CATSDRTGMRTDTQYF. CDR3 DNA: TGTGCCACCAGTGACCGTACAGGGATGAGGACAGATACGCAGTATTTT.

Comments on this clonotype: Given a much more abundant clone one base away, this may be a read error. The rearrangement links TRBV6-1 to TRBJ2-5, with TRBD2 identical over 13 bases. Germline lookup yields CDR1 MNHNS and CDR2 SASEGT. J gave up 2 bases and V 4 bases, and 4 bases lay outside the gene matches. The CDR3 spans 16 residues. The CDR3 sequence: CASSGGGLAGQETQYF. The CDR3 nucleotides read TGTGCCAGCAGTGGAGGGGGACTAGCGGGACAAGAGACCCAGTACTTC.

The J gene is TRBJ1-2, the V gene TRBV14; D gene unclear. The CDR3 has 13 residues. V was pared by 1 base and J by 12 bases, with 15 bases between. Germline CDR1 is SGHDN and CDR2 is FVKESK. The CDR3 region has the DNA TGTGCCAGCAGCCAAGCCGGTCGCTACGGTCACACCTTC. It yields the protein CASSQAGRYGHTF.